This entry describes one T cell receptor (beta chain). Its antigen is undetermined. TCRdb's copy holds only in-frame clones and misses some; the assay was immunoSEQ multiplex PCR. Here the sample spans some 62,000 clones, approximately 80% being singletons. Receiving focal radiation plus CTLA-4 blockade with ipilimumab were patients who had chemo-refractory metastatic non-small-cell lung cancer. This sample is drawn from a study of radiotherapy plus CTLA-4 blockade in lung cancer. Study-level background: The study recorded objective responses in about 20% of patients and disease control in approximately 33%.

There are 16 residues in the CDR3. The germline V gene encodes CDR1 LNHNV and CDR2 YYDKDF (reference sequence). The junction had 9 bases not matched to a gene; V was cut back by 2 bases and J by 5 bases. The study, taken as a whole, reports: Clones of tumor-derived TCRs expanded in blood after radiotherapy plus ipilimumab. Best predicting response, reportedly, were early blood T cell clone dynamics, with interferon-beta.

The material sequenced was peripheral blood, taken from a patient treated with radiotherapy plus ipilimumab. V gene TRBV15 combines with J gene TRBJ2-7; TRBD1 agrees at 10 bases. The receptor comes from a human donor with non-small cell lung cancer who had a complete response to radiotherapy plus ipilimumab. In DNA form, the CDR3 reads TGTGCCACCAGCAGATTCCGGGACAGGGGTGTAGACGAGCAGTACGTC. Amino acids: CATSRFRDRGVDEQYV.